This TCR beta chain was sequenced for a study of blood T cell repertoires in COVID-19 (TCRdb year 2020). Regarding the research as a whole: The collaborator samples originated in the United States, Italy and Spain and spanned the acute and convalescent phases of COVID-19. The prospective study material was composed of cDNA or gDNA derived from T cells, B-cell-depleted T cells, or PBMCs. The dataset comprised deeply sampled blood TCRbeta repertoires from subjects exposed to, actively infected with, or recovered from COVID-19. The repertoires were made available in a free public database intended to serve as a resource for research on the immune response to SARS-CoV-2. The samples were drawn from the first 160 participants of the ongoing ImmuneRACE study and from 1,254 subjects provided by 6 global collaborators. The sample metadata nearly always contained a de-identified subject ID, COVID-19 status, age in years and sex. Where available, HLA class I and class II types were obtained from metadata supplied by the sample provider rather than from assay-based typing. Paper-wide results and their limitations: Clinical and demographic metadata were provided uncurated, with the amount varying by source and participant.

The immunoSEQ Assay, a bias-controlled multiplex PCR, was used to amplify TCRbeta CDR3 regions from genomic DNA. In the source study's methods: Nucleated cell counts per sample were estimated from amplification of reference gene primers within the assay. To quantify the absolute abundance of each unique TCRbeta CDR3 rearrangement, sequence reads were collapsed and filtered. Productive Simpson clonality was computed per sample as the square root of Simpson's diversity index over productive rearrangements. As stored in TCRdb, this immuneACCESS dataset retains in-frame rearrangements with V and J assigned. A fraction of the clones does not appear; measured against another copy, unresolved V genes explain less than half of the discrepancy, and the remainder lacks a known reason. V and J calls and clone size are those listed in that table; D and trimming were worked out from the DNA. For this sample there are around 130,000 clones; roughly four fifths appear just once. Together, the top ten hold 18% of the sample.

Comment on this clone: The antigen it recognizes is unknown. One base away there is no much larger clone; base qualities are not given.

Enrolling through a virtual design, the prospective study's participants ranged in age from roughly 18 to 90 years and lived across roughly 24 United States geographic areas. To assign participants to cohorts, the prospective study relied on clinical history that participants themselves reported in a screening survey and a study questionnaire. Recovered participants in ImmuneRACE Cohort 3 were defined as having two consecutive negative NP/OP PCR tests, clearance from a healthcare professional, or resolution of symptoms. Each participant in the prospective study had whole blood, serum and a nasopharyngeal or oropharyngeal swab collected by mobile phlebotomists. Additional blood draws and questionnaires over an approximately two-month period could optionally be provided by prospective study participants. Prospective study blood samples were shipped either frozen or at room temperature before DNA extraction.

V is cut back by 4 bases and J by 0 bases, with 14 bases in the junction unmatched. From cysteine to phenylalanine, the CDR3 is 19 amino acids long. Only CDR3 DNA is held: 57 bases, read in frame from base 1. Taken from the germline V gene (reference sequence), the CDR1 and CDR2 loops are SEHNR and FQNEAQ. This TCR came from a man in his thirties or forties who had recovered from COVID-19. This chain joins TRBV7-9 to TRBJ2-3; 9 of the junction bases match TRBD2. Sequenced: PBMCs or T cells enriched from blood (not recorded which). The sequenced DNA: TGTGCCAGCAGCTGGACTCCGGGACTAGCTCAAAGAAGCACAGATACGCAGTATTTT. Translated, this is CASSWTPGLAQRSTDTQYF.